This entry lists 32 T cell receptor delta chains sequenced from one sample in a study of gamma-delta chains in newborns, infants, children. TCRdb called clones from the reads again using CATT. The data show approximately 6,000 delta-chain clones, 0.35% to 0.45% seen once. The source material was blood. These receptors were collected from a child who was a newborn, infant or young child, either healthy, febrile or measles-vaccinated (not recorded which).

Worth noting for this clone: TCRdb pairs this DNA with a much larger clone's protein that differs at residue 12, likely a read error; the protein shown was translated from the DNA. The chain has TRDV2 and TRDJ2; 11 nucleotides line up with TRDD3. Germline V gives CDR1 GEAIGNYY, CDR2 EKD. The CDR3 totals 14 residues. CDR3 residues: CACDTLGDTAQFFF. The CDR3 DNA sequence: TGTGCCTGTGACACCCTGGGGGATACAGCACAATTCTTCTTT.

Here the CDR3 DNA reads TGTGCCTGTGACTCGTCTGGGGATAACGATAAACTCATCTTT. This gives the protein CACDSSGDNDKLIF. This rearrangement joins TRDV2 to TRDJ1, with 7 bases aligning to TRDD3. Germline V lookup: CDR1 GEAIGNYY, CDR2 EKD. The junction had 7 bases not matched to a gene; V was cut back by 3 bases and J by 4 bases. There are 14 residues in the CDR3.

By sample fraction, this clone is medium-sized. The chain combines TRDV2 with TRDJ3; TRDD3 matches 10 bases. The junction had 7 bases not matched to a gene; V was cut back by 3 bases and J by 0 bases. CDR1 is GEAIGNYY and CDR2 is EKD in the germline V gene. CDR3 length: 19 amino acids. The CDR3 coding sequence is TGTGCCTGTGACGGATACTGGGGGATGAGCTCCTGGGACACCCGACAGATGTTTTTC. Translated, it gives CACDGYWGMSSWDTRQMFF.

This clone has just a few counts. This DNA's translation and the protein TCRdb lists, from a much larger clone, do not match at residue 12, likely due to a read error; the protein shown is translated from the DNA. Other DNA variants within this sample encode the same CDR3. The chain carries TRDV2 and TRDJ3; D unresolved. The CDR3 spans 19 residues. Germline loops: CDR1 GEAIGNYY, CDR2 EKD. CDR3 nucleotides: TGTGCCTGTGACACCGTCGGGGCCCCTAGCTCCCGGGACACCCGACAGATGTTTTTC. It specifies CACDTVGAPSSRDTRQMFF.

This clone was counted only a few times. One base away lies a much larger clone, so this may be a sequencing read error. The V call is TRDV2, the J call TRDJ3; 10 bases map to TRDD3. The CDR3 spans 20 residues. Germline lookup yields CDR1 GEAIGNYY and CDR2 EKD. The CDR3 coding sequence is TGTGCCTGTGACACCGTACTGGGGGATCCGAGCTCCTGGGACACCCGACAGACGTTTTTC. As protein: CACDTVLGDPSSWDTRQTFF.

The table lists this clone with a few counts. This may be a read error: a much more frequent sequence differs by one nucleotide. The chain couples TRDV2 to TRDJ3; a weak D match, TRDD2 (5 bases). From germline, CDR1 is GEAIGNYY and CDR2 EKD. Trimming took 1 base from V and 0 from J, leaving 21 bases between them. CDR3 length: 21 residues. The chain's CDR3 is CACDTGPTAPLSSWDTRQMFF. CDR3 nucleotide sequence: TGTGCCTGTGACACGGGCCCTACTGCACCACTCAGCTCCTGGGACACCCGACAGATGTTTTTC.

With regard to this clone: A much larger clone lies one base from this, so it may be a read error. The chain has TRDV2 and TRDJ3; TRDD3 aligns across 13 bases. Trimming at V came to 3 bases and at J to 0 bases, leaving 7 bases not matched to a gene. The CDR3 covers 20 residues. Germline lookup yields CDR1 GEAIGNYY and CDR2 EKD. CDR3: CACDSTGGYGGSWDTRQMFF. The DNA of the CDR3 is TGTGCCTGTGACTCTACTGGGGGATACGGTGGCTCCTGGGACACCCGACAGATGTTTTTC.

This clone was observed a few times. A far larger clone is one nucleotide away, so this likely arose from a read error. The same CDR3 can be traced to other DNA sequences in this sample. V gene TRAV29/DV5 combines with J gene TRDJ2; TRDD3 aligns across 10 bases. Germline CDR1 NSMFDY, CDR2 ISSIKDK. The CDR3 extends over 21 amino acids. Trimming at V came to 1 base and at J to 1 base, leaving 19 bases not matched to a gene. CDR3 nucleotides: TGTGCAGCAAGCCGGTCCCCGTACTGGGGGATCGCTTTGCTTTTGACAGCACAACTCTTCTTT. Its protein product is CAASRSPYWGIALLLTAQLFF.

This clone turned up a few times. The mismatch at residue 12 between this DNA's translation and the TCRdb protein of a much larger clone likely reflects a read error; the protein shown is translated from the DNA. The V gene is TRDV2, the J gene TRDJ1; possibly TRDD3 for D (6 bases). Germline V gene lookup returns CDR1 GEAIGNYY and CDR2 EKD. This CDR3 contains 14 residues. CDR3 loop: CACDPRGWADKPIF. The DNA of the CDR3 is TGTGCCTGTGACCCGAGGGGATGGGCCGATAAACCCATCTTT.

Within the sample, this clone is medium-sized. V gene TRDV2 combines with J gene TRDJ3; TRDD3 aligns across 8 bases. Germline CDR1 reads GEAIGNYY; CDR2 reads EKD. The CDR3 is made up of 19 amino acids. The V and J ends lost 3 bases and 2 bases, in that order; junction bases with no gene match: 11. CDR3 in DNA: TGTGCCTGTGACCCCCGACTGGGGGGCCGGGCCTGGGACACCCGACAGATGTTTTTC. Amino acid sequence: CACDPRLGGRAWDTRQMFF.

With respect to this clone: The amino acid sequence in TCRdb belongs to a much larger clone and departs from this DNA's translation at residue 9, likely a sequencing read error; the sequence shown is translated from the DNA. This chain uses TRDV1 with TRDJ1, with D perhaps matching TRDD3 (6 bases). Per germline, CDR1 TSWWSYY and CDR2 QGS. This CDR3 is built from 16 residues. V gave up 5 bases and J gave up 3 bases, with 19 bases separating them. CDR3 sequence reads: CALGKPHWRIPDKLIF. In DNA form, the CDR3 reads TGTGCTCTTGGGAAACCCCACTGGAGGATACCCGATAAACTCATCTTT.

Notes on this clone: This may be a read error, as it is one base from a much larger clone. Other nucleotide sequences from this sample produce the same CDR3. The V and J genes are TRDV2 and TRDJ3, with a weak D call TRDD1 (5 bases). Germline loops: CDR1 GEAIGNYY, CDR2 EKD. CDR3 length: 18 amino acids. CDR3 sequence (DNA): TGCGCCTGTGACCCAGTCGGAAATGAGTCCTGGGACACCCGACAGATGTTTTTC. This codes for CACDPVGNESWDTRQMFF.

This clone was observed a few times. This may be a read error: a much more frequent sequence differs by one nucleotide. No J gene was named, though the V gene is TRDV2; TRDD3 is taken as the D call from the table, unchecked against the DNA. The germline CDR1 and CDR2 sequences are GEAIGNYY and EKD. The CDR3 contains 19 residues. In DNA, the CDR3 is TGTGCCTGTGACACGGGGGGGCCCTTCAGCTCCTGGGACACCCGACAGATGTTCTTC. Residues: CACDTGGPFSSWDTRQMFF.

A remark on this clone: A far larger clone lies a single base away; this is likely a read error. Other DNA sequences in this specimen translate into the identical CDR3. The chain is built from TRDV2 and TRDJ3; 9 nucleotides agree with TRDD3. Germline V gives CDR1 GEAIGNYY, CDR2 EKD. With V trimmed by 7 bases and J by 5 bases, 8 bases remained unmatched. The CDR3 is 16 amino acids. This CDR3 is CAWSTGGYRDTRQMFF. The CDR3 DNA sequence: TGTGCCTGGAGTACCGGGGGATACCGGGACACCCGACAGATGTTTTTC.

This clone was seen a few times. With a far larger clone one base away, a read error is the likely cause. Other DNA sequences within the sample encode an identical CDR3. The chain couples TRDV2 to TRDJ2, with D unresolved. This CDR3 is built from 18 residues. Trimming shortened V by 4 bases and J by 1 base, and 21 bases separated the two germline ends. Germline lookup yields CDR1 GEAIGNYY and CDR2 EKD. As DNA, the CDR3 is TGTGCCTGTGATTCAATTGAGACTGCATTGAATTTGACAGCACAACTCTTCTTT. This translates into CACDSIETALNLTAQLFF.

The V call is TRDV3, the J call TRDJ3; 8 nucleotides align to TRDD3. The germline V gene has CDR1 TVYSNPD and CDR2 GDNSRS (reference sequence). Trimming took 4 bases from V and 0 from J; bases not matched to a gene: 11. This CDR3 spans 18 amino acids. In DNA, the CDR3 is TGTGCCTCTACGTACTGGGGGTTTATCTCCTGGGACACCCGACAGATGTTTTTC. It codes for CASTYWGFISWDTRQMFF.

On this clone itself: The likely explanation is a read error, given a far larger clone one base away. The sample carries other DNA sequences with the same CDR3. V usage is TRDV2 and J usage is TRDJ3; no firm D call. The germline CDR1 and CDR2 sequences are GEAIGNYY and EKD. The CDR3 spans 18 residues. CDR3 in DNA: TGTGCCTGCGACACCGATCGACCCAGCTCCTGGGACACCCGACAGATGTTTTTC. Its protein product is CACDTDRPSSWDTRQMFF.

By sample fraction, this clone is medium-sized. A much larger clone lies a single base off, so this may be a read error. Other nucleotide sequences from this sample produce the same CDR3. CDR3 sequence (DNA): TGTGCCTTTGGGGGATACACCGATAAACTCATCTTT. This gives the protein CAFGGYTDKLIF. This chain uses TRDV3 with TRDJ1; 7 bases are a match to TRDD3. J was trimmed by 0 bases and V by 2 bases; bases with no gene match: 0. This CDR3 is 12 amino acids long. Germline V gene data show CDR1 as TVYSNPD and CDR2 as GDNSRS (reference sequence).

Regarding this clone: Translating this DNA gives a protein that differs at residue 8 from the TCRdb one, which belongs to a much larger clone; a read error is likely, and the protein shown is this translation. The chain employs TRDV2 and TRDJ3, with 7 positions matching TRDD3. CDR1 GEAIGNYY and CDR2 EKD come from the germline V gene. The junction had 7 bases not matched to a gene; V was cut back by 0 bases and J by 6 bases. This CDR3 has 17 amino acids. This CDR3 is CACDTWGTRKDTRQMFF. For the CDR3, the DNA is TGTGCCTGTGACACCTGGGGGACACGCAAGGACACCCGACAGATGTTTTTC.

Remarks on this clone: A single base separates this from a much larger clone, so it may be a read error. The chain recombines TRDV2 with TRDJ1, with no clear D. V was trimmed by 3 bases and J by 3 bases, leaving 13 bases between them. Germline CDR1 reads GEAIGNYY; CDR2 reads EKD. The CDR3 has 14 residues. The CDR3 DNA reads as TGTGCCTGTGACCTCGTACCAGAGTCCGATAAACTCATCTTT. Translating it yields CACDLVPESDKLIF.

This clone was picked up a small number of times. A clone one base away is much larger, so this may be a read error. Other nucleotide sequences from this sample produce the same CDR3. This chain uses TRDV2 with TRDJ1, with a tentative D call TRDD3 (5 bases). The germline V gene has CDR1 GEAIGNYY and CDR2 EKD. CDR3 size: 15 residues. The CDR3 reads CACDTRGGCTDKLIF. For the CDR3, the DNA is TGTGCCTGTGACACCAGGGGAGGCTGCACCGATAAGCTCATCTTT.

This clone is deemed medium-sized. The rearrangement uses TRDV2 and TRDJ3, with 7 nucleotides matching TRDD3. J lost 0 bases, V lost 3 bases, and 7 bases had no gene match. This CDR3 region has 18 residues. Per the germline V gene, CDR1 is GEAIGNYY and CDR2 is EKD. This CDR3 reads CACDPWGPSSWDTRQMFF. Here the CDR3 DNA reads TGTGCCTGTGACCCCTGGGGGCCTAGCTCCTGGGACACCCGACAGATGTTTTTC.

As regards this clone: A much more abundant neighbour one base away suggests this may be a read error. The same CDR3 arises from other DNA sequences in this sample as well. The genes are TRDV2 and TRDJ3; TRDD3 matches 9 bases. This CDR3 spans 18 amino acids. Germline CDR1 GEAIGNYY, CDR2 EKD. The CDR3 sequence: CACDTGIRGSWDTRQMFF. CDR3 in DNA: TGTGCCTGTGACACGGGGATACGCGGGTCCTGGGACACCCGGCAGATGTTTTTC.

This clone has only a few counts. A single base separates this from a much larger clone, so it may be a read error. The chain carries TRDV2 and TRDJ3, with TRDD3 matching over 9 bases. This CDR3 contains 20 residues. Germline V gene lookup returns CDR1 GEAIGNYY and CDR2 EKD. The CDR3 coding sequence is TGTGCCTGTGACACCATAACTGGGGGACCAAGCTCCTGGGACACCCGACGGATGTTTTTC. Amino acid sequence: CACDTITGGPSSWDTRRMFF.

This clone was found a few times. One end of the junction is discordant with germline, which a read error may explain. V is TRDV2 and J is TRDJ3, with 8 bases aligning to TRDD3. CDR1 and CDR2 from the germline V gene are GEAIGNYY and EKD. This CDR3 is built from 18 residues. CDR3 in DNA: TGTGCCCGTGACACCGGTTGGGGGATTTCGTGGGACACCCGACAGATGTTTTTC. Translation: CARDTGWGISWDTRQMFF.

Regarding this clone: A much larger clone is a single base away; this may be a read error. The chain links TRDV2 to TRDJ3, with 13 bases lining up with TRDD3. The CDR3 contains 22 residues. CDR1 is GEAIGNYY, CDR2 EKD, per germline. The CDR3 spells CACDTVLGDTLSSSWDIRQMFF. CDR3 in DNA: TGTGCCTGTGACACCGTACTGGGGGATACGCTTTCCAGCTCCTGGGACATCCGACAGATGTTTTTC.

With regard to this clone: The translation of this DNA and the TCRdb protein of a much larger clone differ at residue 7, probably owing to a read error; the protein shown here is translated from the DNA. In DNA, the CDR3 is TGTGCCTGTGACACGGGATGCCCCTTCTCCTGGGACACCCGACAGATGTTTTTC. This translates into CACDTGCPFSWDTRQMFF. V usage is TRDV2 and J usage is TRDJ3; maybe TRDD3 (5 bases). The CDR3 is 18 residues long. Per germline, CDR1 GEAIGNYY and CDR2 EKD. V gave up 1 base and J gave up 0 bases, with 12 bases separating them.

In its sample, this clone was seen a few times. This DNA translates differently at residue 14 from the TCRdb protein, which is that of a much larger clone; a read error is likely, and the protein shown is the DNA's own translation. The CDR3 DNA reads TGTGCCTGTGACATCCTGGGGATTCGGACGGCCTGGGACATCCGACAGATGTTTTTC. Amino acid sequence: CACDILGIRTAWDIRQMFF. The rearrangement uses TRDV2 and TRDJ3, with D perhaps TRDD3 (6 bases). The CDR3 has 19 amino acids. Germline V lookup: CDR1 GEAIGNYY, CDR2 EKD.

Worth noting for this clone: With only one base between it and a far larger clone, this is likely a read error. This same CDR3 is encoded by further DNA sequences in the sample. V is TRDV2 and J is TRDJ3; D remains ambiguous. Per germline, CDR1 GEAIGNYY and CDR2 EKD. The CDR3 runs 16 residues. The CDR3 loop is CACDRVSSWDTRQMFF. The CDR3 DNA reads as TGTGCTTGTGACCGAGTAAGCTCCTGGGACACCCGACAGATGTTTTTC.

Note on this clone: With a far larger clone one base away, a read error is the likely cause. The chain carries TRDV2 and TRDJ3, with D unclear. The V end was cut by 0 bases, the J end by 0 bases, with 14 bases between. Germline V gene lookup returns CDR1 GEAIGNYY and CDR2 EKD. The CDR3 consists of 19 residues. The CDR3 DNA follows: TGTGCCTGTGACACCGCGGATGTTCAGGGCTCCTGGGACACCCGACAGATGTTTTTC. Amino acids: CACDTADVQGSWDTRQMFF.

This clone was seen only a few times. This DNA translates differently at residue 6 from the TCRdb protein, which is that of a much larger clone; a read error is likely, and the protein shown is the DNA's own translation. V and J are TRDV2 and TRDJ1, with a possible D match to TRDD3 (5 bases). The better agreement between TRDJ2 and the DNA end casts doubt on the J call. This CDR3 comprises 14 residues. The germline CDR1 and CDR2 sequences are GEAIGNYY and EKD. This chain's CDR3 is CACDIRGTTAQLFF. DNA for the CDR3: TGTGCCTGTGACATCCGGGGAACCACAGCACAACTCTTCTTT.

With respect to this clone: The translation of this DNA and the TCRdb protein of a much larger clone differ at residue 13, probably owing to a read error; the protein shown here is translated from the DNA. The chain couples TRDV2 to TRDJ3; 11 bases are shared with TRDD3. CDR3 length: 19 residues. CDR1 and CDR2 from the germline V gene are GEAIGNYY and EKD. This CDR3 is CACDTGWGIRDWGTRQMFF. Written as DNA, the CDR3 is TGTGCCTGTGACACCGGGTGGGGGATACGCGACTGGGGCACCCGACAGATGTTTTTC.